Listed below are T cell receptor beta chains from one sample, sequenced in a study of beta chain bispecific antibodies for T cell cancers. MiXCR, applied by TCRdb to the 5' RACE reads, yields one record per CDR3 protein. The data show some 17,000 distinct CDR3 sequences, with 2% to 2.5% seen just once and 6.9% held by the top ten. These TCRs are of unknown antigen specificity. The sequenced sample was healthy donor T cells cultured with leukemia cells. Receptors originate from a human donor in good health. Some clones in this sample may be carry-over from other donors' samples. Both conserved end residues are part of each CDR3. The D gene is left open where the match is weak. Clone sizes are given selectively: once, few, many, or a class where the clone is expanded.

>TRBJ1-2|-|many|TRBV28
TGTGCCAGCAGCGGCCGCGGGACTGTGAGATATGGCTACACCTTC
CASSGRGTVRYGYTF
>TRBJ2-7|-|many|TRBV19
TGTGCCAGTAGTGCGGGATCCCACGAGCAGTACTTC
CASSAGSHEQYF
>TRBJ2-1|TRBD2|medium-sized|TRBV11-3
TGTGCCAGCAGCCGACTAGCGGGGCCATACAATGAGCAGTTCTTC
CASSRLAGPYNEQFF
>TRBJ1-1|-|many|TRBV6-5
TGTGCCAGCAGTACCGGGACTCTTCCTGAAGCTTTCTTT
CASSTGTLPEAFF
>TRBJ1-1|-|many|TRBV5-1
TGCGCCAGCAGGACAGGGAACACTGAAGCTTTCTTT
CASRTGNTEAFF
>TRBJ1-1|-|many|TRBV20-1
TGCAGTGCTTCCCGGACGGCGATTATGAACACTGAAGCTTTCTTT
CSASRTAIMNTEAFF
>TRBJ1-1|TRBD1|many|TRBV5-1
TGCGCCAGCAGACCCGGACAGGGAAACACTGAAGCTTTCTTT
CASRPGQGNTEAFF
>TRBJ1-1|-|-|TRBV27
TGTGCCAGCAGTTTAGGCCCCCCACTCTACACTGAAGCTTTCTTT
CASSLGPPLYTEAFF
>TRBJ1-2|-|-|TRBV12-3/TRBV12-4
TGTGCCAGCAGTTTCAGCCCGCAGGGGAGCTATGGCTACACCTTC
CASSFSPQGSYGYTF
>TRBJ2-3|TRBD1|medium-sized|TRBV4-1
TGCGCCAGCAGCCAAGAAGACCAAACAGGGGGAGACACAGATACGCAGTATTTT
CASSQEDQTGGDTDTQYF
>TRBJ1-2|-|many|TRBV19
TGTGCCAGTAGTATACCCAGAGTAAACTATGGCTACACCTTC
CASSIPRVNYGYTF
>TRBJ2-7|-|medium-sized|TRBV5-1
TGCGCCAGCAAAATGGAGGGTTCCTACGAGCAGTACTTC
CASKMEGSYEQYF
>TRBJ1-1|TRBD1|many|TRBV7-2
TGTGCCAGCAGCTTAGCTGGGACAGGGGTAACTGAAGCTTTCTTT
CASSLAGTGVTEAFF
>TRBJ1-3|-|many|TRBV27
TGTGCCAGCAGTTTAACGGGGAGCTCTGGAAACACCATATATTTT
CASSLTGSSGNTIYF
>TRBJ2-3|-|many|TRBV30
TGTGCCGCAGAAGAGGGCACAGATACGCAGTATTTT
CAAEEGTDTQYF
>TRBJ1-1|TRBD1|medium-sized|TRBV5-1
TGCGCCAGCAGCGCGGGACAGTCGAACACTGAAGCTTTCTTT
CASSAGQSNTEAFF
>TRBJ2-7|-|many|TRBV9
TGTGCCAGCAGCTTAACCTACGAGCAGTACTTC
CASSLTYEQYF
>TRBJ1-4|-|many|TRBV27
TGTGCCAGCAGGGAGGGTTTGAGTGAAAAACTGTTTTTT
CASREGLSEKLFF
>TRBJ1-1|-|many|TRBV29-1
TGCAGCGTTCGACTGAACACTGAAGCTTTCTTT
CSVRLNTEAFF
>TRBJ2-2|-|many|TRBV7-9
TGTGCCAGCAGCTCAACGGGGGTCCTTACCGGGGAGCTGTTTTTT
CASSSTGVLTGELFF
>TRBJ1-1|-|many|TRBV4-1
TGCGCCAGCAGACAAGATCCGGCGGTAATGAACACTGAAGCTTTCTTT
CASRQDPAVMNTEAFF
>TRBJ2-7|-|many|TRBV10-3
TGTGCCATCAGTGAGTACCCGGGGGGCCCTTCCTACGAGCAGTACTTC
CAISEYPGGPSYEQYF
>TRBJ2-3|TRBD2|many|TRBV7-9
TGTGCCAGCAGCACAACCCGTGCTAGCGGGGGCTCTAGCACAGATACGCAGTATTTT
CASSTTRASGGSSTDTQYF
>TRBJ1-2|-|many|TRBV20-1
TGCAGTGCCCGCCCCGGGGGTACCTATGGCTACACCTTC
CSARPGGTYGYTF
>TRBJ1-4|TRBD1|many|TRBV27
TGTGCCAGCAGTTCCAGGGGGACGAATGAAAAACTGTTTTTT
CASSSRGTNEKLFF
>TRBJ2-1|-|many|TRBV11-2
TGTGCCAGCAGCTTAGTTACCCCGAGCTCCTACAATGAGCAGTTCTTC
CASSLVTPSSYNEQFF
>TRBJ2-2|-|many|TRBV29-1
TGCAGCGTTGAAGATCCGGGACCAGGAAGGGCCGGGGAGCTGTTTTTT
CSVEDPGPGRAGELFF
>TRBJ2-3|TRBD2|many|TRBV5-1
TGCGCCAGCAGCTTGGGGGCCCCGGGACTAGCGGGGGGATCGACAGATACGCAGTATTTT
CASSLGAPGLAGGSTDTQYF
>TRBJ2-7|TRBD1|many|TRBV20-1
TGCAGTGCCCAACCACTCACGGGACAGGGGATAATCGAGCAGTACTTC
CSAQPLTGQGIIEQYF
>TRBJ2-2|-|many|TRBV24-1
TGTGCCACCAGTGATTCGGGGACCGGGGAGCTGTTTTTT
CATSDSGTGELFF